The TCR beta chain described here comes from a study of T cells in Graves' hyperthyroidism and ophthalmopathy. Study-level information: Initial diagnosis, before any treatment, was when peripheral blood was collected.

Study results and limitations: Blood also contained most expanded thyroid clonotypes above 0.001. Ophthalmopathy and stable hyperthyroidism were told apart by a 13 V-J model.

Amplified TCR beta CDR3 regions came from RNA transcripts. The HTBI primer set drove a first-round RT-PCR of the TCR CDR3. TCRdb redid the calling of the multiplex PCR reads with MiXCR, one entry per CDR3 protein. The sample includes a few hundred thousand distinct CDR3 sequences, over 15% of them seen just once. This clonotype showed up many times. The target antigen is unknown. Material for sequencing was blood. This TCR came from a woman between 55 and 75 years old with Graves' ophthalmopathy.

The CDR3 coding sequence is TGCAGCACTACGACTAGCGGGAGTGTTTTAGATACGCAGTATTTT. Protein: CSTTTSGSVLDTQYF. V gene TRBV29-1 combines with J gene TRBJ2-3, with TRBD2 matching over 12 bases. This CDR3 region has 15 residues. Germline trimming cut 8 bases from V and 5 bases from J; bases unmatched to any gene: 11. CDR1 and CDR2 (germline): SQVTM, ANQGSEA.